The subject of this entry is one T cell receptor (beta chain). This record comes from a study of cytomegalovirus exposure and HLA in healthy donors. V was cut by 3 bases and J by 9 bases, with 7 bases left in between. CDR3 length: 11 amino acids. Per germline, CDR1 SGDLS and CDR2 YYNGEE. PCR used 60 Vbeta primers and 13 Jbeta primers. The protocol was immunoSEQ multiplex PCR, while the TCRdb copy is restricted to in-frame clones and leaves out a portion. The listing contains some 67,000 clones. The clonotype was recovered from a woman aged 30 to 39 in good health and CMV-seronegative. The rearrangement uses TRBV9 and TRBJ2-1, with a possible D match to TRBD2 (6 bases). Material: PBMCs. CDR3 in DNA: TGTGCCAGCAGCGCGGGACTTGAGCAGTTCTTC. It codes for CASSAGLEQFF.